The rows below give T cell receptor beta chains drawn from one sample of a study of cytomegalovirus exposure and HLA in healthy donors. TCRdb's table, derived via immunoSEQ multiplex PCR, lists solely in-frame clones and lacks some. The sample holds fewer than 120,000 clones; 75% to 80% are singletons and the top ten take approximately 1.2%. Sequenced sample: PBMCs. All receptors derive from a woman aged 30 to 39 in good health and CMV-seronegative. Each CDR3 is given with its conserved first and last residue. A D gene is named only where the DNA matches it firmly. The size entry is marked missing in some rows and otherwise reads once, few, many or a size class.

d_gene: .; v_gene: TRBV6-1; abundance: .; j_gene: TRBJ2-7; CDR3nt: TGTGCCAGCAGTGAAATGGGCACCTCCTACGAGCAGTACTTC; CDR3aa: CASSEMGTSYEQYF
d_gene: .; v_gene: TRBV28; abundance: few; j_gene: TRBJ2-7; CDR3nt: TGTGCCAGCAGATTTCAGTCGTTTGAGCAGTACTTC; CDR3aa: CASRFQSFEQYF
d_gene: .; v_gene: TRBV7-9; abundance: .; j_gene: TRBJ1-1; CDR3nt: TGTGCCAGCAGCTTAGGGGAGGAACTTCGAGCTTTCTTT; CDR3aa: CASSLGEELRAFF
d_gene: TRBD1; v_gene: TRBV28; abundance: .; j_gene: TRBJ2-3; CDR3nt: TGTGCCAGCGAAACCCTACTGACAGGGGGCGCGATACCTGGCACAGATACGCAGTATTTT; CDR3aa: CASETLLTGGAIPGTDTQYF
d_gene: .; v_gene: TRBV5-1; abundance: once; j_gene: TRBJ1-2; CDR3nt: TGCGCCAGCAGTCCCCAGGGTGGTGGCTACACCTTC; CDR3aa: CASSPQGGGYTF
d_gene: TRBD1; v_gene: TRBV6-1; abundance: .; j_gene: TRBJ1-5; CDR3nt: TGTGCCAGCAGACCTACAGGGGGCAACCAGCCCCAGCATTTT; CDR3aa: CASRPTGGNQPQHF
d_gene: TRBD1; v_gene: TRBV29-1; abundance: .; j_gene: TRBJ2-7; CDR3nt: TGCAGCGTTGAAGGAAGGACAGGTAGTCGCTACGAGCAGTACTTC; CDR3aa: CSVEGRTGSRYEQYF
d_gene: TRBD1; v_gene: TRBV7-2; abundance: once; j_gene: TRBJ1-1; CDR3nt: TGTGCCAGCAGGGATTACAGGGGGGCTGAAGCTTTCTTT; CDR3aa: CASRDYRGAEAFF
d_gene: TRBD1; v_gene: TRBV5-6; abundance: .; j_gene: TRBJ2-2; CDR3nt: TGTGCCAGCAGCTTGTTCAAGGGGGCGGGCACCGGGGAGCTGTTTTTT; CDR3aa: CASSLFKGAGTGELFF
d_gene: TRBD2; v_gene: TRBV4-3; abundance: .; j_gene: TRBJ2-7; CDR3nt: TGCGCCAGCAGCCAAGTAACCGGGACTAGGTCCTACGAGCAGTACTTC; CDR3aa: CASSQVTGTRSYEQYF
d_gene: TRBD1; v_gene: TRBV6-5; abundance: few; j_gene: TRBJ1-1; CDR3nt: TGTGCCAGCACCCGAGGGGGCAGGGACACTGAAGCTTTCTTT; CDR3aa: CASTRGGRDTEAFF